Listed here is a single T cell receptor (beta chain). In Seattle, patients joined the study during active infection and were tracked longitudinally. Sequencing was performed with immunoSEQ multiplex PCR; in TCRdb, only in-frame clones are kept and a portion is missing. The table records over 150,000 clones, 85% of them present only once. The data are from a study of blood T cell repertoires in COVID-19. Trimming took off 3 bases at V and 1 base at J, with 12 bases between the two ends. Germline V CDR1 and CDR2: KGHSH, LQKENI. The CDR3 is 15 residues long. The chain carries TRBV18 and TRBJ1-1, with D possibly TRBD1 on 6 matching bases. Sequenced material: peripheral blood. The sequence came from an older woman with COVID-19, enrolled during active disease. The CDR3 DNA reads as TGTGCCAGCTCACCTAAATCACAGGGGAACACTGAAGCTTTCTTT. This gives the protein CASSPKSQGNTEAFF. Full variable domain (outside the CDR3, taken from reference TRBV18 and TRBJ1-1): NAGVMQNPRHLVRRRGQEARLRCSPMKGHSHVYWYRQLPEEGLKFMVYLQKENIIDESGMPKERFSAEFPKEGPSILRIQQVVRGDSAAYFCASSPKSQGNTEAFFGQGTRLTVV.